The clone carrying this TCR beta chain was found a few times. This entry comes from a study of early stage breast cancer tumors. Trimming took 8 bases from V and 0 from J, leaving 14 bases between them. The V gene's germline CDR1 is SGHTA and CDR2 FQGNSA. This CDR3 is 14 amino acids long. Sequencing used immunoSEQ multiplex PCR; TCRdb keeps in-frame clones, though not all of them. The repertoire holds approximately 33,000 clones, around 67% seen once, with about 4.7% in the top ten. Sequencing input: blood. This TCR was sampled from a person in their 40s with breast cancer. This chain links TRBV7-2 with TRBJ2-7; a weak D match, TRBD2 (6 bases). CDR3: CASLRDLHSYEQYF. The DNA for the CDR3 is TGTGCCAGCCTCCGGGACTTACACTCCTACGAGCAGTACTTC.